This section outlines one T cell receptor (beta chain) sequence together with its context. Its antigen is not identified. The sample is drawn from a study of T cell responses to AZD1222 COVID-19 vaccine. Study-level findings and limits: Baseline testing showed seropositivity in only 5 or 6 AZD1222 recipients. Among spike-specific TCRs, nearly half reportedly target unmutated variant regions.

The CDR3 spans 17 residues. The germline V and J ends were trimmed by 0 bases and 7 bases, with 21 bases remaining between them. The germline gives CDR1 SGHTA, CDR2 FQGNSA. Using immunoSEQ multiplex PCR, the repertoire was profiled, and TCRdb retains in-frame clones only, with some absent. In the table there are 150,000 or so clones, about 88% of which are singletons. The chain employs TRBV7-2 and TRBJ1-2; D is possibly TRBD1 (5 bases). Sequencing was performed on peripheral blood, taken on day 0 of AZD1222 vaccination. The receptor was derived from an adult in good health. The CDR3 spells CASSLALVASPGGGYTF. CDR3 bases: TGTGCCAGCAGCTTAGCGTTGGTTGCAAGCCCGGGGGGTGGCTACACCTTC.